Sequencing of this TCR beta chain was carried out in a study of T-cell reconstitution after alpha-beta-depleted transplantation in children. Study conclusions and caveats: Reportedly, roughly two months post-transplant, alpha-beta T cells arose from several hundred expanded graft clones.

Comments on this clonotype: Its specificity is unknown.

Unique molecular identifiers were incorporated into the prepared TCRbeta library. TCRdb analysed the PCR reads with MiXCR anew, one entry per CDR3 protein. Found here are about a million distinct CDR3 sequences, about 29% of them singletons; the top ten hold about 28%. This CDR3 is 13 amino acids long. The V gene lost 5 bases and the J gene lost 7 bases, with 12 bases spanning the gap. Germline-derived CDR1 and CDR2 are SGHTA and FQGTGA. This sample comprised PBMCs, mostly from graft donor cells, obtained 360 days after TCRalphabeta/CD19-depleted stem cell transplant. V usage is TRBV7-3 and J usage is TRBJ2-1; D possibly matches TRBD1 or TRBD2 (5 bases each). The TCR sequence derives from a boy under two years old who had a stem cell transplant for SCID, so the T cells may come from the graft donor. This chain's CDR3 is CASSPIEGNEQFF. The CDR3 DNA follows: TGTGCCAGCAGCCCTATCGAGGGGAATGAGCAGTTCTTC.